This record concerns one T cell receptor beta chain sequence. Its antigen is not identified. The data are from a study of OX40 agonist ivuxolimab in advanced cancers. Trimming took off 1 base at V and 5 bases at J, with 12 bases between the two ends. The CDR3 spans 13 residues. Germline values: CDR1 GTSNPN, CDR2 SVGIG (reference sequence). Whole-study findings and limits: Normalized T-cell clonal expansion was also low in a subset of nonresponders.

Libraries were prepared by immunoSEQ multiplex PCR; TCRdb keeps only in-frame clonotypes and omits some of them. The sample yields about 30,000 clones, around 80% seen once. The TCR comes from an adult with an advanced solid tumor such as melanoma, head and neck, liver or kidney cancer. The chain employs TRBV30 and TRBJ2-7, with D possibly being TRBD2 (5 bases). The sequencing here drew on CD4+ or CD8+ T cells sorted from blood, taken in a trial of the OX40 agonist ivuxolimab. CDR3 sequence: CAWSARVQDEQYF. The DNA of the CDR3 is TGTGCCTGGAGTGCGCGGGTCCAAGACGAGCAGTACTTC.